The subject of this entry is one T cell receptor (beta chain). What it binds is unknown. CDR1 and CDR2 (germline): LNHDA, SQIVND (reference sequence). V dropped 8 bases and J dropped 5 bases, with 21 bases sitting between them. CDR3 length: 15 amino acids. Genomic DNA (about 2.2 micrograms) was obtained from cryopreserved PBMCs for construction of TCR beta libraries. Sequencing used immunoSEQ multiplex PCR; TCRdb keeps in-frame clones, though not all of them. The profile covers some 300,000 clones, with more than 65% appearing a single time and 6.5% to 8.5% taken by the ten largest. This entry is derived from a study of cytotoxic CD8 clonotypes in ibrutinib-treated CLL. In the study overall: Once treatment had gone on for a median of roughly eleven months, range 6 to 36, response samples were drawn.

Broader study findings: Contraction or stability on treatment characterized the public clonotypes, which were uncommon.

Specimen: PBMCs, collected before ibrutinib treatment. The chain is built from TRBV19 and TRBJ2-5; the D gene could be TRBD1 or TRBD2 (5 bases each). This TCR derives from a human donor with chronic lymphocytic leukemia. DNA of the CDR3: TGTGCCAGTCAGAGGGGCGGCTATCGGAGGGAGACCCAGTACTTC. Translating gives CASQRGGYRRETQYF.